This T cell receptor (beta chain) stems from a study of cytomegalovirus exposure and HLA in healthy donors. The CDR3 sequence is 11 residues long. The germline gives CDR1 MDHEN, CDR2 SYDVKM. V shed 3 bases and J shed 12 bases, with 9 bases lying between them. The PCR was carried out with 60 Vbeta primers and 13 Jbeta primers. Using immunoSEQ multiplex PCR, the repertoire was profiled, and TCRdb retains in-frame clones only, with some absent. The sample has 150,000 to 200,000 clones, about four fifths seen once. The source of this sequence is a man aged 18 to 29 in good health and CMV-seronegative. The chain joins TRBV28 to TRBJ2-1; weak D call: TRBD1 (6 bases). Input material: PBMCs. CDR3 nucleotide sequence: TGTGCCAGCAGTTTTCAGGACAGGCAGTTCTTC. It is translated as CASSFQDRQFF. The entire variable domain, with the rest obtained from reference TRBV28 and TRBJ2-1, is as follows: DVKVTQSSRYLVKRTGEKVFLECVQDMDHENMFWYRQDPGLGLRLIYFSYDVKMKEKGDIPEGYSVSREKKERFSLILESASTNQTSMYLCASSFQDRQFFGPGTRLTVL.